Listed below are T cell receptor beta chains from one sample, sequenced in a study of blood T cell repertoires in COVID-19. Some clones are missing from TCRdb's copy, which holds only in-frame ones; the method was immunoSEQ multiplex PCR. The repertoire includes approximately 210,000 clones, about 88% of them detected once, and around 4.8% sits in the top ten. The specimen was peripheral blood. Receptor source: a middle-aged woman with acute or convalescent COVID-19. Both conserved end residues are part of each CDR3. The order of the fields is V gene, clone size, J gene, D gene, CDR3 DNA, CDR3 protein. D genes are given only for firm matches. Clone size appears in some rows only: once, few, many, or a class for an expanded clone.

TRBV7-9,-,TRBJ1-4,TRBD1,TGTGCCAGCAGCTCTACTGACAGGGATGAAAAACTGTTTTTT,CASSSTDRDEKLFF
TRBV2,-,TRBJ2-5,TRBD2,TGTGCCAGCAGTGAAGCCAGACTAGCGGGGGGTGAGACCCAGTACTTC,CASSEARLAGGETQYF
TRBV5-1,once,TRBJ1-2,TRBD1,TGCGCCAGCAGCTGGACAGGGGGAGGCGACTATGGCTACACCTTC,CASSWTGGGDYGYTF
TRBV24-1,-,TRBJ1-1,-,TGTGCCACCAGTGACGCACAGGGTATGAACACTGAAGCTTTCTTT,CATSDAQGMNTEAFF
TRBV6-5,-,TRBJ1-1,TRBD1,TGTGCCAGCAGTTACGACAGGGGAGGAAGAAGAGCTGAAGCTTTCTTT,CASSYDRGGRRAEAFF
TRBV5-1,once,TRBJ1-2,TRBD1,TGCGCCAGCAGCTTGGAGACAGGGGCCCGGTTGGGAGGCTACACCTTC,CASSLETGARLGGYTF
TRBV7-9,-,TRBJ1-1,-,TGTGCCAGCAGCTTAGATGGGGGGTTTATGAACACTGAAGCTTTCTTT,CASSLDGGFMNTEAFF
TRBV7-2,-,TRBJ2-3,TRBD2,TGTGCCAGCAGTCAAATAGCGGGGGATTTCACAGATACGCAGTATTTT,CASSQIAGDFTDTQYF
TRBV7-9,-,TRBJ2-5,TRBD2,TGTGCCAGCAGCTATGGCGGGGGGGCTGAGACCCAGTACTTC,CASSYGGGAETQYF
TRBV29-1,-,TRBJ2-5,TRBD1,TGCAGCACGGGACAGGGGGTGAAAGAGACCCAGTACTTC,CSTGQGVKETQYF
TRBV5-1,-,TRBJ2-1,-,TGCGCCAGCAGCTTGGCCCAGGGGAGCTCCTACAATGAGCAGTTCTTC,CASSLAQGSSYNEQFF
TRBV6-1,-,TRBJ1-2,-,TGTGCCAGCAGTGAAGCCTTAGACAGGAACTATGGCTACACCTTC,CASSEALDRNYGYTF
TRBV4-1,once,TRBJ1-1,TRBD1,TGCGCCAGCAGCCAAGGGACAGGGTTTAATCAGGGCACTGAAGCTTTCTTT,CASSQGTGFNQGTEAFF
TRBV4-1,-,TRBJ1-1,-,TGCGCCAGCAGCCGAGGGTTTCGAACTGAAGCTTTCTTT,CASSRGFRTEAFF
TRBV10-2,-,TRBJ1-1,-,TGCGCCAGCAGTTGGGCCGAGATGAACACTGAAGCTTTCTTT,CASSWAEMNTEAFF
TRBV25-1,-,TRBJ2-2,-,TGTGCCAGCAGTGAATTAGAGAGCCAGAACACCGGGGAGCTGTTTTTT,CASSELESQNTGELFF
TRBV27,-,TRBJ1-1,TRBD1,TGTGCCAGCAGTCTCGGACAGGCTTCTGAAGCTTTCTTT,CASSLGQASEAFF
TRBV4-1,-,TRBJ1-5,-,TGCGCCAGCAGCCAACAGGGCGCAAATCAGCCCCAGCATTTT,CASSQQGANQPQHF
TRBV14,-,TRBJ1-2,TRBD1,TGTGCCAGCAGCCCCACTGACACGGGACAGATAAATTATGGCTACACCTTC,CASSPTDTGQINYGYTF
TRBV3-1/TRBV3-2,-,TRBJ2-5,-,TGTGCCAGCAGCCAAACAGGCTATGAAGAGACCCAGTACTTC,CASSQTGYEETQYF
TRBV2,-,TRBJ1-2,-,TGTGCCAGCATAACAAGGGCAGGGGACCATGGCTACACCTTC,CASITRAGDHGYTF
TRBV18,-,TRBJ2-3,TRBD2,TGTGCCAGCTCACCCGGGTTCACTAGCGGGGGCCGTTACACAGATACGCAGTATTTT,CASSPGFTSGGRYTDTQYF
TRBV4-1,-,TRBJ2-3,-,TGCGCCAGCACCCCAAGAGTAACAGGAACTAAGTTCACAGATACGCAGTATTTT,CASTPRVTGTKFTDTQYF
TRBV7-9,once,TRBJ1-4,-,TGTGCCAGCAACCCCGGTACCGCGGGAAATGAAAAACTGTTTTTT,CASNPGTAGNEKLFF
TRBV4-1,-,TRBJ1-1,-,TGCGCCAGCAGCCGTCCGGACCGGGAGGTCACTGAAGCTTTCTTT,CASSRPDREVTEAFF
TRBV6-4,-,TRBJ1-2,-,TGTGCCAGCAGTAGGGGAAGTTCTAACTATGGCTACACCTTC,CASSRGSSNYGYTF
TRBV5-1,-,TRBJ1-2,TRBD1,TGCGCCAGCAGCTTGGCCCTAACAGGGGACCGCTATGGCTACACCTTC,CASSLALTGDRYGYTF
TRBV1,-,TRBJ1-3,-,TGCACCAGCAGCCAAGATTCCGACAACATTCACCTCTTCTCTGGAAACACCATATATTTT,CTSSQDSDNIHLFSGNTIYF
TRBV30,-,TRBJ1-5,-,TGTGCCTGGAGTGTCCAGGGTGGGGCCCAGCATTTT,CAWSVQGGAQHF
TRBV25-1,-,TRBJ1-2,-,TGTGCCAGCAGTGAATGGGGGCGGACTCTTATCTATGGCTACACCTTC,CASSEWGRTLIYGYTF
TRBV10-2,few,TRBJ1-2,-,TGCGCCAGCACCCGGGCCCAGGGGGGCTACACCTTC,CASTRAQGGYTF
TRBV27,-,TRBJ1-1,TRBD1,TGTGCCAGCAGGGCGGACAGGGGGAACACTGAAGCTTTCTTT,CASRADRGNTEAFF
TRBV30,-,TRBJ1-2,TRBD1,TGTGCCTGGAGTTTCCCGGACAGGGCCAACTATGGCTACACCTTC,CAWSFPDRANYGYTF
TRBV24-1,-,TRBJ2-1,TRBD1,TGTGCCACCAGTGATACTGGGACAGGCAACCTCTACAATGAGCAGTTCTTC,CATSDTGTGNLYNEQFF
TRBV7-9,-,TRBJ1-2,TRBD1,TGTGCCAGCAGCCGACAAGACAGGGAATATGGCTACACCTTC,CASSRQDREYGYTF
TRBV9,-,TRBJ2-5,-,TGTGCCAGCAGCGTCGGGCCCCCTCCTTGGAGGTCCGCCCAGTACTTC,CASSVGPPPWRSAQYF
TRBV5-4,-,TRBJ2-5,-,TGTGCCAGCAGGCCCAAGGGGGGGAACCAAGAGACCCAGTACTTC,CASRPKGGNQETQYF
TRBV27,-,TRBJ2-6,-,TGTGCCAGCAGTGTAGCCCGCTCTACAGGGAACTCTGGGGCCAACGTCCTGACTTTC,CASSVARSTGNSGANVLTF
TRBV7-2,-,TRBJ1-2,TRBD1,TGTGCCAGCAGCCTCCAAGCGGACAGGGGCTATGGCTACACCTTC,CASSLQADRGYGYTF
TRBV10-2,once,TRBJ1-2,-,TGCGCCAGCCGAGGCTCCCAGGGGGGCTACACCTTC,CASRGSQGGYTF
TRBV5-8,-,TRBJ1-4,TRBD1,TGTGCCAGCAGCCCCGGGACAGGGCGTGAAAAACTGTTTTTT,CASSPGTGREKLFF
TRBV6-5,-,TRBJ2-3,TRBD1,TGTGCCAGCAGAGGGACAGTTTACACAGATACGCAGTATTTT,CASRGTVYTDTQYF
TRBV2,once,TRBJ1-1,-,TGTGCCAGCAGTAATTCCGGAGGGGACACTGAAGCTTTCTTT,CASSNSGGDTEAFF
TRBV9,-,TRBJ2-5,-,TGTGCCAGCAGCGTAGGGCCCTCATTGTACCAAGAGACCCAGTACTTC,CASSVGPSLYQETQYF
TRBV5-1,-,TRBJ1-6,-,TGCGCCAGCAGCCCTGTGGGGAGCTCCTATAATTCACCCCTCCACTTT,CASSPVGSSYNSPLHF
TRBV4-1,-,TRBJ1-5,-,TGCGCCAGCAGCCACCCTCAAACCCTCAGGGGTCGCCAGCCCCAGCATTTT,CASSHPQTLRGRQPQHF